This passage covers 4 T cell receptor beta chains from one sample sequenced in a study of monozygotic twins with inflammatory bowel disease. No DNA is given; TCRdb re-called the 5' RACE reads and lists each CDR3 protein once. This sample contains a few hundred thousand distinct CDR3 sequences. The sequenced material came from blood. The origin of the receptors is a human donor with ulcerative colitis or Crohn's disease, or a healthy co-twin of an affected twin (not recorded which).

This chain connects TRBV10-3 to TRBJ1-5. Germline V CDR1 and CDR2: ENHRY, SYGVKD. The CDR3 extends over 14 amino acids. This chain's CDR3 is CAIRDREDNQPQHF.

The CDR3 is CSARRGQDEQYF. The rearrangement joins TRBV20-1 to TRBJ2-7; TCRdb designates TRBD1, a call that cannot be tested without DNA. The CDR3 length is 12 residues. The germline V gene has CDR1 DFQATT and CDR2 SNEGSKA (reference sequence).

The chain couples TRBV2 to TRBJ2-7; TCRdb calls TRBD2, which cannot be checked without DNA. The CDR3 spans 15 residues. The germline CDR1 and CDR2 sequences are SNHLY and FYNNEI. CDR3 amino acids: CASRGSGRIAYEQYF.

V usage is TRBV4-2 and J usage is TRBJ1-1; the D call of TRBD1 rests on TCRdb alone, since no DNA is present to check it. CDR1 and CDR2 (germline): LGHNA, YNFKEQ. The CDR3 loop spans 15 amino acids. The CDR3 is CASSDRTGMNTEAFF.